The rows below give T cell receptor beta chains drawn from one sample of a study of cytomegalovirus exposure and HLA in healthy donors. Only in-frame clones appear in the TCRdb table, and some are missing; sequencing was by immunoSEQ multiplex PCR. The sample lists 210,000 or so clones, around 80% occurring once. Sequencing input: PBMCs. The receptors come from a boy younger than 10 in good health and CMV-seronegative. The conserved cysteine and the conserved F or W are not part of the CDR3 here.

V gene: TRBV27
CDR3 protein: ASSSLPPGQEYNEQF

V gene: TRBV10-3
CDR3 protein: AITIAENYEQY

V gene: TRBV9
CDR3 protein: ASGPGGYEQF

V gene: TRBV21-1
CDR3 protein: ASSKGGRQY

V gene: TRBV7-3
CDR3 protein: ASSPSGGGEQY

V gene: TRBV2
CDR3 protein: ASRYLSDTQY

V gene: TRBV6-1
CDR3 protein: ASTQLDTEAF

V gene: TRBV4-1
CDR3 protein: ASSQEQGKMNTEAF

V gene: TRBV10-1
CDR3 protein: ASSENGGGDQPQH

V gene: TRBV13
CDR3 protein: ASSLRDRGYEQY

V gene: TRBV30
CDR3 protein: AWSVLANSYEQY

V gene: TRBV5-6
CDR3 protein: ASSPGPTSSYNEQF

V gene: TRBV19
CDR3 protein: ASSMGGQETQY

V gene: TRBV27
CDR3 protein: ASSFQEGTEAF

V gene: TRBV7-6
CDR3 protein: ASSLDRAGGPERDTQY

V gene: TRBV2
CDR3 protein: ASSGAVSSYNSPLH

V gene: TRBV19
CDR3 protein: ASSTLAGGAFTDTQY

V gene: TRBV7-6
CDR3 protein: ASSPGFGANVLT

V gene: TRBV7-8
CDR3 protein: ASSLNTVVGGKGTEAF

V gene: TRBV29-1
CDR3 protein: SVGSGVGYEQY

V gene: TRBV7-2
CDR3 protein: ASSWGAGEGTDTQY

V gene: TRBV7-8
CDR3 protein: ASSLGASTGNQPQH

V gene: TRBV30
CDR3 protein: AWSRDFFRDEQF

V gene: TRBV18
CDR3 protein: ASSPPEGAYGYT

V gene: TRBV9
CDR3 protein: ASSVAGVNQETQY

V gene: TRBV19
CDR3 protein: ASSIDQGTGQF

V gene: TRBV5-8
CDR3 protein: ASSLAGEWNQPQH

V gene: TRBV29-1
CDR3 protein: SVEEPGRTEAF

V gene: TRBV5-1
CDR3 protein: ASSLEGGGAF

V gene: TRBV6-1
CDR3 protein: ASSARDRLNTEAF

V gene: TRBV30
CDR3 protein: AWSQSGGAFDTQY

V gene: TRBV6-5
CDR3 protein: ASRNQGARIEQY

V gene: TRBV4-1
CDR3 protein: ASSQRGIETQY

V gene: TRBV6-1
CDR3 protein: ASSEAQAYTDTQY

V gene: TRBV19
CDR3 protein: ASSNTGGPSYGYT

V gene: TRBV7-6
CDR3 protein: ASSLGGSHTDTQY

V gene: TRBV23-1
CDR3 protein: ASSQSPLPSEAF

V gene: TRBV13
CDR3 protein: ASSSPYRTSGGAHEQF

V gene: TRBV6-5
CDR3 protein: ASSEGTGGTEAF

V gene: TRBV14
CDR3 protein: ASSQGLAGVETQY

V gene: TRBV28
CDR3 protein: ASRVGGTQETQY

V gene: TRBV28
CDR3 protein: ASRTGGDTEAF

V gene: TRBV6-6
CDR3 protein: ASSPAVDSYNEQF

V gene: TRBV7-6
CDR3 protein: ASSLIYRGYEQY

V gene: TRBV19
CDR3 protein: ASSIAENSNQPQH

V gene: TRBV9
CDR3 protein: ASSVGDFGTGELF

V gene: TRBV19
CDR3 protein: ASSSGLSYEQY

V gene: TRBV13
CDR3 protein: ASSEGTGLGYEQY

V gene: TRBV30
CDR3 protein: AWSTSGGSYNEQF

V gene: TRBV7-9
CDR3 protein: ASSAIAGSQY

V gene: TRBV28
CDR3 protein: ASSLKQTEAF

V gene: TRBV2
CDR3 protein: ASRAGTGDTDTQY

V gene: TRBV5-1
CDR3 protein: ASTRGQHTDTQY